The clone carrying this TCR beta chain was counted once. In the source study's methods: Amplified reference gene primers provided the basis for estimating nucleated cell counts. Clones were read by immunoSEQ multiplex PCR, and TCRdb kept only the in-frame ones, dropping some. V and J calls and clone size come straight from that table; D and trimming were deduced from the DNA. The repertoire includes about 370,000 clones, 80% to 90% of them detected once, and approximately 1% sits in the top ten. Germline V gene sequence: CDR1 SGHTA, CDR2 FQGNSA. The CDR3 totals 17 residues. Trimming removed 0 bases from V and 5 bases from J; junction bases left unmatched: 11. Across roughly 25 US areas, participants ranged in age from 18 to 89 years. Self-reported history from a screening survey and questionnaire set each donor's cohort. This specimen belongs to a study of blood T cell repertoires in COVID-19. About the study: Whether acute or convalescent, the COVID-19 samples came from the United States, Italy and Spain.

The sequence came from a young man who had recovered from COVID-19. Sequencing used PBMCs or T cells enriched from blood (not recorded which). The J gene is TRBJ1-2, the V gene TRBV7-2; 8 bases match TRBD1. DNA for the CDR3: TGTGCCAGCAGCTTAGCGTCCCTGCAGGGGGCGTTATATGGCTACACCTTC. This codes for CASSLASLQGALYGYTF.